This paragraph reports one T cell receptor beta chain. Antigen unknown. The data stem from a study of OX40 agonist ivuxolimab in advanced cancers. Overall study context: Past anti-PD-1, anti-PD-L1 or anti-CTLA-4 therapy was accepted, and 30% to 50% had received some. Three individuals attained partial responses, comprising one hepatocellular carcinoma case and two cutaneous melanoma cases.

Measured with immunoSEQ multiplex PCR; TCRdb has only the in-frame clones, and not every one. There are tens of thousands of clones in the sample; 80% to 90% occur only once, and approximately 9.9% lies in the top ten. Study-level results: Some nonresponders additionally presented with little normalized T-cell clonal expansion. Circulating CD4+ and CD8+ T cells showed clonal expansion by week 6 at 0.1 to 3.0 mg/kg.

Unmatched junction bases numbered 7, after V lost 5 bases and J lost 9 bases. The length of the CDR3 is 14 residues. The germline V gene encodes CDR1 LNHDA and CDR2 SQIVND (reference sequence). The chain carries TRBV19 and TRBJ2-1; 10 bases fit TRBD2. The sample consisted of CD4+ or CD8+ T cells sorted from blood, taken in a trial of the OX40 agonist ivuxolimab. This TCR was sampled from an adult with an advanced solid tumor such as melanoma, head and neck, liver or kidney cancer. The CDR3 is CASSAASGSFEQFF. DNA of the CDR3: TGTGCCAGTAGTGCCGCTAGCGGGAGCTTTGAGCAGTTCTTC. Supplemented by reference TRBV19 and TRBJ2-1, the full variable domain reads DGGITQSPKYLFRKEGQNVTLSCEQNLNHDAMYWYRQDPGQGLRLIYYSQIVNDFQKGDIAEGYSVSREKKESFPLTVTSAQKNPTAFYLCASSAASGSFEQFFGPGTRLTVL.